The present entry profiles one TCR beta chain with its context. No antigen is known for it. Surgery cases with the highest brain T cell transcript signatures were chosen for sequencing. Pre-surgery treatment included at least one anti-epileptic drug. This CDR3 has 16 residues. CDR1 and CDR2 (germline): MGHRA, YSYEKL. V lost 0 bases, J lost 0 bases, and 6 bases lay in between. The sample belongs to a study of brain T cells in children with intractable seizures. Assay: immunoSEQ multiplex PCR; the TCRdb copy retains only in-frame clones and omits some. The table includes fewer than 25,000 clones, approximately 94% detected once. Study-wide findings and caveats: Only CDR3 sequence similarity suggested viral specificity, without known HCMV serostatus. Pre- and post-surgery blood differed in depth, so pre-surgery absences may be undersampling.

The input for sequencing was peripheral blood, taken at surgery. This receptor was taken from a boy aged 5-17 years with focal cortical dysplasia and intractable seizures. This chain connects TRBV4-1 to TRBJ2-6; D gene ambiguous. The CDR3 sequence: CASSQDRTSGANVLTF. CDR3 coding DNA: TGCGCCAGCAGCCAAGATAGGACCTCTGGGGCCAACGTCCTGACTTTC.